This T cell receptor beta chain was recovered during a study of blood T cells in healthy people across ages. Study observations and caveats: Across the age range, TCR beta diversity per million T cells fell in a roughly linear way.

This clonotype was observed at least ten times. As yet, its antigen is unknown. The V end lost 2 bases, the J end lost 13 bases, and 5 bases lay between the germline ends. CDR3 length: 8 amino acids. Per the germline V gene, CDR1 is SQVTM and CDR2 is ANQGSEA. Together with a sample-barcoded 5' primer, a J-beta primer mix was included in a second PCR lasting roughly 6 to 12 cycles. Through a template-switch adaptor with 12 random nucleotides, each cDNA molecule received a tag. Each sample yielded at least 2.5 million CDR3-containing paired-end reads. From the 5' RACE reads, TCRdb called clonotypes with MiXCR, one entry per CDR3 protein. This sample has approximately 1.5 million distinct CDR3 sequences, with 42% found just once.

This clonotype was obtained from a young woman in good health. The V call is TRBV29-1, the J call TRBJ1-2; the D is unclear. Sequences were obtained from blood. This CDR3 is CSVEISTF. The CDR3 nucleotides are TGCAGCGTTGAAATTTCCACCTTC.